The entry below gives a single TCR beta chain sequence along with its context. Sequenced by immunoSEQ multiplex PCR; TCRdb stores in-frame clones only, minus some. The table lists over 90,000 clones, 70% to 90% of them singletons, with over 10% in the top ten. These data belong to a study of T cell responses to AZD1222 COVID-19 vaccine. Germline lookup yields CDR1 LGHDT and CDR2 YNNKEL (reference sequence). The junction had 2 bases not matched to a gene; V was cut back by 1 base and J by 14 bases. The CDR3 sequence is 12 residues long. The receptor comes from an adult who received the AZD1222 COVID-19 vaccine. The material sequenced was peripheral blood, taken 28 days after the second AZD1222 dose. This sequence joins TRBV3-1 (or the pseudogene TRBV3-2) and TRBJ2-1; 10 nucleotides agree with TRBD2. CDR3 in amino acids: CASSQALAGKFF. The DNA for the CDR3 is TGTGCCAGCAGCCAAGCACTAGCGGGGAAGTTCTTC.